Presented here are 15 T cell receptor beta chains from one specimen sequenced in a study of shared clonotypes between healthy human individuals. Only in-frame clones appear in the TCRdb table, and some are missing; sequencing was by immunoSEQ multiplex PCR. The table shows some 1 million clones, with 60% to 80% occurring only once. The material sequenced was memory CD4+ T cells sorted from blood. The subset was: CD45RA-negative fraction. Receptors originate from a man aged 18 to 35 in good health.

The CDR3 nucleotides are TGTGCCAGTGTGCCTAGGACGAACACCGGGGAGCTGTTTTTT. Its protein product is CASVPRTNTGELFF. The chain combines TRBV5-5 with TRBJ2-2; no definite D call. Trimming took 8 bases from V and 0 from J, leaving 11 bases between them. This CDR3 comprises 14 residues. Looked up from germline, CDR1 is SGHKS and CDR2 is YYEKEE (reference sequence).

This clone was seen a handful of times. The gene calls are TRBV28 and TRBJ1-2; the D gene is possibly TRBD1 (5 bases). Trimming left V 7 bases short and J 7 bases short, with 16 bases between. Germline CDR1 reads MDHEN; CDR2 reads SYDVKM. CDR3 size: 13 residues. CDR3 DNA sequence: TGTGCCAGCATCCGGGGGGGAACGGGTGGCTACACCTTC. Its protein product is CASIRGGTGGYTF.

This clone was seen a few times. This chain links TRBV7-2 with TRBJ1-5; D is undetermined. This CDR3 is built from 15 residues. Trimming left V 6 bases short and J 3 bases short, with 15 bases between. The germline V gene encodes CDR1 SGHTA and CDR2 FQGNSA. CDR3 DNA: TGTGCCAGCAGAAGAAGCACGTCTATCAATCAGCCCCAGCATTTT. Its protein product is CASRRSTSINQPQHF.

The rearrangement uses TRBV7-6 and TRBJ1-2, with a possible D match to TRBD1 (5 bases). The CDR3 has 13 amino acids. Trimming took 5 bases from V and 6 from J, leaving 13 bases between them. Per the germline V gene, CDR1 is SGHVS and CDR2 is FNYEAQ. CDR3 DNA sequence: TGTGCCAGCAGCCCCAAACCAGGGCATGGCTACACCTTC. Translating gives CASSPKPGHGYTF.

For this clone: A read error may account for a junction end that differs from germline. The chain employs TRBV7-7 and TRBJ2-3, with 10 bases aligning to TRBD2. The CDR3 runs to 15 residues. Germline loops: CDR1 SSHAT, CDR2 FNYEAQ (reference sequence). The CDR3 nucleotides are TGTGCTAGCAGCTTCAGCGGGGGGGCCAAAGATACGCAGTATTTT. This encodes CASSFSGGAKDTQYF.

This clone was counted only a few times. The chain has TRBV11-3 and TRBJ2-2; D gene unclear. This CDR3 spans 13 amino acids. V lost 5 bases and J 5 bases, leaving 9 bases between the germline ends. Germline V lookup: CDR1 SGHNT, CDR2 YENEEA. The CDR3 coding sequence is TGTGCCAGCAGCCTAGGGTTGACCGGGGAGCTGTTTTTT. This codes for CASSLGLTGELFF.

This rearrangement joins TRBV10-3 to TRBJ2-1; weak D call: TRBD2 (5 bases). CDR1 ENHRY and CDR2 SYGVKD come from the germline V gene. This CDR3 is 13 amino acids long. Trimming shortened V by 7 bases and J by 6 bases, and 13 bases separated the two germline ends. The chain's CDR3 is CAINSPGFNEQFF. DNA for the CDR3: TGTGCCATCAATAGCCCGGGGTTCAATGAGCAGTTCTTC.

The genes are TRBV4-2 and TRBJ1-1; no firm D call. The CDR3 contains 13 residues. Germline V gene sequence: CDR1 LGHNA, CDR2 YNFKEQ. The germline V and J ends were trimmed by 0 bases and 8 bases, with 10 bases remaining between them. CDR3 nucleotides: TGTGCCAGCAGCCAAGATCTACAGCCCGAAGCTTTCTTT. This encodes CASSQDLQPEAFF.

The sample holds many counts of this clone. This may arise from a read error, as a much more abundant clone is one base away. This rearrangement joins TRBV7-2 to TRBJ1-1, with D possibly being TRBD1 (6 bases). Germline values: CDR1 SGHTA, CDR2 FQGNSA. The CDR3 has 13 amino acids. V lost 5 bases and J 1 base, leaving 8 bases between the germline ends. CDR3 loop: CASSQGQNTEAFF. CDR3 coding DNA: TGTGCCAGCAGCCAGGGACAGAACACTGAAGCTTTCTTT.

Details on this clone: A much larger clonotype is one base distant, so this may be a read error. In the same sample, other DNA sequences code for this CDR3. The J gene is TRBJ2-7, the V gene TRBV2, with 9 bases aligning to TRBD2. This CDR3 comprises 14 residues. The germline gives CDR1 SNHLY, CDR2 FYNNEI. The CDR3 DNA reads as TGTGCTAGCAAAATAGGTAGCGGGAGCTACGAGCAGTACTTC. Its translation is CASKIGSGSYEQYF. Using reference TRBV2 and TRBJ2-7 for the parts outside the CDR3, the full variable domain is EPEVTQTPSHQVTQMGQEVILRCVPISNHLYFYWYRQILGQKVEFLVSFYNNEISEKSEIFDDQFSVERPDGSNFTLKIRSTKLEDSAMYFCASKIGSGSYEQYFGPGTRLTVT.

The chain combines TRBV20-1 with TRBJ1-1; D is uncertain. The length of the CDR3 is 11 residues. Germline loops: CDR1 DFQATT, CDR2 SNEGSKA (reference sequence). V was trimmed by 5 bases and J by 1 base, leaving 5 bases between them. CDR3 in DNA: TGCAGTGCTGCGGGGAACACTGAAGCTTTCTTT. Amino acids: CSAAGNTEAFF.

V usage is TRBV18 and J usage is TRBJ2-7; 7 positions match TRBD1. Germline trimming cut 0 bases from V and 2 bases from J; bases unmatched to any gene: 4. The CDR3 spans 15 residues. Looked up from germline, CDR1 is KGHSH and CDR2 is LQKENI. The CDR3 spells CASSPPRDSPYEQYF. CDR3 nucleotide sequence: TGTGCCAGCTCACCACCCCGGGACAGCCCCTACGAGCAGTACTTC.

The V and J genes are TRBV27 and TRBJ1-4; the D gene is possibly TRBD1 (5 bases). Trimming left V 4 bases short and J 5 bases short, with 11 bases between. The CDR3 loop spans 14 amino acids. CDR1 is MNHEY, CDR2 SMNVEV, per germline (reference sequence). DNA of the CDR3: TGTGCCAGCAGTTGGACAACCGGGAATGAAAAACTGTTTTTT. It yields the protein CASSWTTGNEKLFF.

This clone was seen a few times. This rearrangement joins TRBV7-9 to TRBJ1-3; tentatively, D is TRBD1 (5 bases). Germline loops: CDR1 SEHNR, CDR2 FQNEAQ (reference sequence). CDR3 length equals 17 residues. V shed 1 base and J shed 0 bases, with 13 bases lying between them. The CDR3 loop reads CASSLVAGGASGNTIYF. CDR3 DNA sequence: TGTGCCAGCAGCTTAGTAGCGGGGGGAGCCTCTGGAAACACCATATATTTT.

V and J are TRBV6-4 and TRBJ2-7; TRBD2 matches at 10 bases. Looked up from germline, CDR1 is MRHNA and CDR2 is SNTAGT. J gave up 5 bases and V 2 bases, and 12 bases lay outside the gene matches. The CDR3 totals 17 residues. The CDR3 nucleotides read TGTGCCAGCAGTGACCCTCCGTTAGCGGGAGGAGGTCACGAGCAGTACTTC. It encodes CASSDPPLAGGGHEQYF.